The rows below give T cell receptor beta chains drawn from one sample of a study of T cells in Graves' hyperthyroidism and ophthalmopathy. TCRdb redid the calling of the multiplex PCR reads with MiXCR, one entry per CDR3 protein. Among a few hundred thousand distinct CDR3 sequences listed, under 20% were seen once. Sequenced sample: blood. These TCRs come from a woman aged 18-35 years with Graves' ophthalmopathy. The CDR3 runs from the conserved cysteine through the conserved F or W. A D gene is named only where the DNA matches it firmly. Clone size is not always given. Where it is, it says once, few, many or a class for expanded clones.

V gene	clone size	D gene	J gene	CDR3 protein	CDR3 DNA
TRBV7-8	.	TRBD1	TRBJ2-6	CASSKLRDRRAPGANVLTF	TGTGCCAGCAGCAAACTCCGGGACAGGAGGGCCCCTGGGGCCAACGTCCTGACTTTC
TRBV7-2	once	TRBD2	TRBJ2-1	CASSSLAGGLDEQFF	TGTGCCAGCAGCTCACTAGCGGGGGGGCTCGATGAGCAGTTCTTC
TRBV7-6	many	.	TRBJ2-7	CASSSSRHEQYF	TGTGCCAGCAGCTCGAGTCGCCACGAGCAGTACTTC
TRBV7-9	few	.	TRBJ1-1	CASSAGAGIVGTEAFF	TGTGCCAGCAGCGCAGGTGCGGGGATAGTCGGCACTGAAGCTTTCTTT
TRBV6-6	.	.	TRBJ1-5	CASSYRTADRLHF	TGTGCCAGCAGTTACCGGACGGCGGATCGCCTCCATTTT
TRBV12-3/TRBV12-4	many	.	TRBJ2-7	CASRGGSPYEQYF	TGTGCCAGCAGGGGCGGGTCCCCCTACGAGCAGTACTTC
TRBV25-1	.	.	TRBJ2-5	CASTSGTETQYF	TGTGCCAGCACATCAGGGACGGAGACCCAGTACTTC
TRBV20-1	many	.	TRBJ2-5	CSASAPTGPEGTQYF	TGCAGTGCTAGCGCCCCCACAGGGCCAGAAGGGACCCAGTACTTC
TRBV27	few	.	TRBJ1-1	CASRRQEMNTEAFF	TGTGCCAGTCGGCGACAGGAGATGAACACTGAAGCTTTCTTT
TRBV28	many	.	TRBJ2-3	CASSDPGFTDTQYF	TGTGCCAGCAGTGACCCGGGATTCACAGATACGCAGTATTTT
TRBV6-1	.	TRBD1	TRBJ2-1	CASSEWGQGSGEQFF	TGTGCCAGCAGTGAATGGGGACAGGGATCTGGTGAGCAGTTCTTC
TRBV11-1	.	TRBD2	TRBJ2-3	CASSVPLAGEADTQYF	TGTGCCAGCAGCGTACCTTTAGCGGGAGAGGCAGATACGCAGTATTTT
TRBV7-8	few	.	TRBJ2-1	CASSLLLHNEQFF	TGTGCCAGCAGCTTATTGTTACACAATGAGCAGTTCTTC
TRBV7-2	many	.	TRBJ2-3	CASSQFRSTDTQYF	TGTGCCAGCAGCCAATTTCGGAGCACAGATACGCAGTATTTT
TRBV6-1	many	.	TRBJ1-2	CASYTRRGWTNYGYTF	TGTGCCAGCTACACCAGGCGAGGGTGGACTAACTATGGCTACACCTTC
TRBV6-1	many	TRBD1	TRBJ1-5	CASSGGQGIYSNQPQHF	TGTGCCAGCAGTGGGGGACAGGGGATCTATAGCAATCAGCCCCAGCATTTT
TRBV20-1	few	.	TRBJ2-7	CSARDGRLGSTAYEQYF	TGCAGTGCTAGAGATGGTAGGCTAGGTTCGACGGCCTACGAGCAGTACTTC
TRBV7-8	many	.	TRBJ2-7	CASSWRPWPPSYEQYF	TGTGCCAGCAGCTGGCGACCTTGGCCTCCCTCCTACGAGCAGTACTTC
TRBV20-1	.	TRBD1	TRBJ2-7	CSPGQGIPSSYEQYF	TGCAGTCCGGGACAGGGGATCCCAAGCTCCTACGAGCAGTACTTC
TRBV9	many	.	TRBJ1-1	CASSATGRNTEAFF	TGTGCCAGCAGCGCCACAGGGAGAAACACTGAAGCTTTCTTT
TRBV28	many	.	TRBJ1-5	CASSLAGQGSQPQHF	TGTGCCAGCAGCCTGGCGGGGCAGGGGAGTCAGCCCCAGCATTTT
TRBV6-5	many	.	TRBJ1-1	CASSYGQGYTEAFF	TGTGCCAGCAGTTACGGGCAGGGGTACACTGAAGCTTTCTTT
TRBV6-1	many	.	TRBJ2-2	CASSKLQGNGELFF	TGTGCCAGCAGTAAACTTCAGGGGAACGGGGAGCTGTTTTTT
TRBV20-1	.	.	TRBJ1-2	CSARGGRNDYGYTF	TGCAGTGCTAGGGGGGGCAGAAACGACTATGGCTACACCTTC
TRBV4-1	few	.	TRBJ1-1	CASSQGAGMNTEAFF	TGCGCCAGCAGCCAAGGAGCAGGGATGAACACTGAAGCTTTCTTT
TRBV7-9	many	.	TRBJ2-1	CASSSGWDEQFF	TGTGCCAGCAGCTCTGGGTGGGATGAGCAGTTCTTC
TRBV14	many	TRBD1	TRBJ1-1	CASSQLQGTEAFF	TGTGCCAGCAGCCAACTACAGGGGACTGAAGCTTTCTTT
TRBV29-1	.	.	TRBJ2-1	CSVERWTNEQFF	TGCAGCGTTGAACGCTGGACCAATGAGCAGTTCTTC
TRBV7-9	.	TRBD1	TRBJ1-1	CASSLDGQGEAFF	TGTGCCAGCAGCTTGGACGGACAGGGTGAAGCTTTCTTT
TRBV2	many	.	TRBJ2-7	CASSEMRRGAIEQYF	TGTGCCAGCAGTGAAATGAGGAGGGGGGCGATCGAGCAGTACTTC
TRBV5-1	.	TRBD2	TRBJ2-1	CASSLEVTAGEVEQFF	TGCGCCAGCAGCTTGGAAGTCACAGCGGGAGAGGTTGAGCAGTTCTTC
TRBV20-1	many	TRBD2	TRBJ2-1	CSASTGTSGYNEQFF	TGCAGTGCTAGCACCGGGACTAGCGGGTACAATGAGCAGTTCTTC
TRBV11-2	many	.	TRBJ2-2	CASSLEYTGELFF	TGTGCCAGCAGCTTAGAGTACACCGGGGAGCTGTTTTTT
TRBV10-3	many	.	TRBJ1-1	CAISGEGPNTEAFF	TGTGCCATCAGTGGTGAGGGCCCGAACACTGAAGCTTTCTTT
TRBV4-1	few	.	TRBJ2-7	CASSQIYSYAYEQYF	TGCGCCAGCAGCCAGATATATTCCTACGCCTACGAGCAGTACTTC
TRBV18	.	.	TRBJ2-7	CASSPPNRVSYEQYF	TGTGCCAGCTCACCACCCAACAGGGTCTCCTACGAGCAGTACTTC
TRBV7-8	few	.	TRBJ1-3	CASRVARGNTIYF	TGTGCCAGCAGGGTAGCGAGGGGAAACACCATATATTTT
TRBV29-1	many	.	TRBJ2-3	CSVGGPNTDTQYF	TGCAGCGTTGGGGGTCCAAACACAGATACGCAGTATTTT
TRBV12-3/TRBV12-4	.	TRBD2	TRBJ2-1	CASSWTSEQFF	TGTGCCAGCAGTTGGACTAGTGAGCAGTTCTTC
TRBV4-3	few	TRBD1	TRBJ2-3	CASSLSGQGVPDTQYF	TGCGCCAGCAGCCTATCGGGACAGGGGGTGCCAGATACGCAGTATTTT
TRBV28	few	TRBD2	TRBJ2-3	CASSFLLAASTDTQYF	TGTGCCAGCAGTTTTCTACTAGCGGCTAGCACAGATACGCAGTATTTT
TRBV19	many	TRBD2	TRBJ2-5	CASSPRTSGAETQYF	TGTGCCAGTAGTCCCCGGACTAGCGGGGCCGAGACCCAGTACTTC
TRBV20-1	many	.	TRBJ1-6	CSARVRQGNSPLHF	TGCAGTGCTAGAGTACGTCAGGGGAATTCACCCCTCCACTTT
TRBV10-3	.	TRBD1	TRBJ2-2	CAIWDSHTGELFF	TGTGCCATCTGGGACAGTCACACCGGGGAGCTGTTTTTT
TRBV20-1	.	.	TRBJ1-4	CSAIGALGNEKLFF	TGCAGTGCTATCGGGGCCCTGGGTAATGAAAAACTGTTTTTT
TRBV11-2	many	TRBD1	TRBJ1-1	CASSSGTGVLGTEAFF	TGTGCCAGCAGCTCCGGGACAGGGGTCTTGGGCACTGAAGCTTTCTTT
TRBV6-1	many	TRBD2	TRBJ2-1	CASSPWTSGMGEQFF	TGTGCCAGCAGTCCTTGGACTAGCGGGATGGGTGAGCAGTTCTTC
TRBV4-2	many	.	TRBJ1-2	CASSPNRADSEGYTF	TGTGCCAGCAGCCCCAACCGGGCAGACTCGGAAGGCTACACCTTC